This T cell receptor beta chain originates from a study of patients and donors after allogeneic stem cell transplantation. This clonotype has only a few counts. TCRdb redid the calling of the RT-PCR reads with MiXCR, one entry per CDR3 protein. The sample carries 200,000 to 250,000 distinct CDR3 sequences, less than 50% recorded once. The receptor was derived from a human donor who was either an allogeneic HSCT recipient or a stem cell or donor lymphocyte infusion donor (not recorded which). It is not recorded whose cells these are; they may come from a transplant donor. Sequenced sample: blood, either unsorted or a sorted T cell fraction (not recorded which).

The CDR3 region is CATSDLGQVRGYTF. DNA of the CDR3: TGTGCCACCAGTGATTTGGGGCAGGTCCGTGGCTACACCTTC. The rearrangement links TRBV24-1 to TRBJ1-2; no definite D call. This CDR3 region has 14 residues. CDR1 and CDR2 (germline): KGHDR, SFDVKD. V was trimmed by 0 bases and J by 7 bases, leaving 11 bases between them.